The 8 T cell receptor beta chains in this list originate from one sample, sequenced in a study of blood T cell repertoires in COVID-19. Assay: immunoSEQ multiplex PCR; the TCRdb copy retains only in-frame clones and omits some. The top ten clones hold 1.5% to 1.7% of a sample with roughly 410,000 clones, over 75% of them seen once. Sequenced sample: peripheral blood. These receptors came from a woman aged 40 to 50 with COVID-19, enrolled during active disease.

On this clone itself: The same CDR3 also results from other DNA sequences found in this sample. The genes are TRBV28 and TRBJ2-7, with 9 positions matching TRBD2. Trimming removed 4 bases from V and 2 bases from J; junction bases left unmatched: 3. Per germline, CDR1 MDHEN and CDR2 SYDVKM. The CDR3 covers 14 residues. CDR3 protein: CASSSPSGTYEQYF. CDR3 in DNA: TGTGCCAGCAGTTCCCCTAGCGGGACCTACGAGCAGTACTTC.

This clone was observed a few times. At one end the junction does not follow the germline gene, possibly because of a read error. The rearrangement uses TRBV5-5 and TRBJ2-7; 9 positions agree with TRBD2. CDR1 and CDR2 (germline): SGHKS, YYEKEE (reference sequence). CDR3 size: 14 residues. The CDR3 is CASSPGGLAGRTDF. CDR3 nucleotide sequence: TGTGCCAGCAGCCCTGGTGGGCTAGCGGGAAGAACGGACTTC.

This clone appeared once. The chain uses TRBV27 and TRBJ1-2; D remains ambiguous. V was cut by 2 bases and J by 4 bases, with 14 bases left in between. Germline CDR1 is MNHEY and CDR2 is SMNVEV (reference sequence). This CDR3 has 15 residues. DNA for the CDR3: TGTGCCAGCAGTTTAGCTCCGGGAACAAGCTATGGCTACACCTTC. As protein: CASSLAPGTSYGYTF.

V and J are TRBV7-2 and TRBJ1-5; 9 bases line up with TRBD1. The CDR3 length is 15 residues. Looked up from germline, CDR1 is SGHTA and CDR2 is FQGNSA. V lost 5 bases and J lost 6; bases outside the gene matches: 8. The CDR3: CASSHRDREGQPQHF. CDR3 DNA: TGTGCCAGCAGCCACAGGGACAGGGAGGGTCAGCCCCAGCATTTT.

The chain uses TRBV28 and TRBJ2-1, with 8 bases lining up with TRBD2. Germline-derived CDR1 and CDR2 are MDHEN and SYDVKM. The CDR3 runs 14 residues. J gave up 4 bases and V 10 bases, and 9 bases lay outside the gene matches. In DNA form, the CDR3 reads TGTGCCACCACTCCACTAGCGGAATACAATGAGCAGTTCTTC. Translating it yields CATTPLAEYNEQFF.

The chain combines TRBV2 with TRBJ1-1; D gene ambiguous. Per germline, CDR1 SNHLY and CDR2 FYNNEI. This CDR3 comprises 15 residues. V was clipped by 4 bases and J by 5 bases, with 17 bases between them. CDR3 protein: CASSGIGKGETEAFF. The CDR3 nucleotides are TGTGCCAGCAGTGGAATTGGAAAGGGAGAAACTGAAGCTTTCTTT.

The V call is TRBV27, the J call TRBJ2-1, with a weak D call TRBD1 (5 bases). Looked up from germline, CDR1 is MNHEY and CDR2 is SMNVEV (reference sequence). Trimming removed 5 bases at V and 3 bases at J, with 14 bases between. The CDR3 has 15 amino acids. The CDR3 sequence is CASSARTPSYNEQFF. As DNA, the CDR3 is TGTGCCAGCAGTGCCCGGACACCTAGCTACAATGAGCAGTTCTTC.

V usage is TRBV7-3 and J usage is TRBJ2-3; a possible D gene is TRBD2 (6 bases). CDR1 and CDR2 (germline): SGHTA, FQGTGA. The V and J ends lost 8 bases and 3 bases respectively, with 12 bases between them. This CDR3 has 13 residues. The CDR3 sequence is CASGGIPTDTQYF. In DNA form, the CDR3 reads TGTGCCAGCGGCGGGATCCCGACAGATACGCAGTATTTT.